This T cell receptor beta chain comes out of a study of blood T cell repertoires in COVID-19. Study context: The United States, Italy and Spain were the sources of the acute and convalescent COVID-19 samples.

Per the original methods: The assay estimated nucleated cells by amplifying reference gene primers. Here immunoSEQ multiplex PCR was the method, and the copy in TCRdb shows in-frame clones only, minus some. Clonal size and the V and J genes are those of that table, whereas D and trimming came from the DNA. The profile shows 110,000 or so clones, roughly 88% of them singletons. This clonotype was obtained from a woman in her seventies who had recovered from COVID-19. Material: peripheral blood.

In DNA, the CDR3 is TGTGCCAGCAGCTCCAGGACTAGCGGGCTCCAAGAGACCCAGTACTTC. It codes for CASSSRTSGLQETQYF. This chain links TRBV9 with TRBJ2-5, with 11 bases lining up with TRBD2. Unmatched junction bases numbered 6, after V lost 4 bases and J lost 1 base. This CDR3 contains 16 residues. From germline, CDR1 is SGDLS and CDR2 YYNGEE.